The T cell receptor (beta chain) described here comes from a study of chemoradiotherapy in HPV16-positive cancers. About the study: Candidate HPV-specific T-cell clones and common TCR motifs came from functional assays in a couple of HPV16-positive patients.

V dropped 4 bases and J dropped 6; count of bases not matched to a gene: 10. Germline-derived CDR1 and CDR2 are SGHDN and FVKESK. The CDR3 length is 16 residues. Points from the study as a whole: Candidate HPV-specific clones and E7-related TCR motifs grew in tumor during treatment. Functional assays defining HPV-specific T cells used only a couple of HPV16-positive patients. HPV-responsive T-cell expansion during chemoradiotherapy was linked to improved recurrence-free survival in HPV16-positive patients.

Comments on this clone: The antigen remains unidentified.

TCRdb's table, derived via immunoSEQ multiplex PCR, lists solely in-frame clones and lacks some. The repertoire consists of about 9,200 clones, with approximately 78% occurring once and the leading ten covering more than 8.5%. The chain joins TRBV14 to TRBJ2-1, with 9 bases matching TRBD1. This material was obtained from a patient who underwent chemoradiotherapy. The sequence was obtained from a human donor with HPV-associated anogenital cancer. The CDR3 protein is CASSPLRDRVTNEQFF. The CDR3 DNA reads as TGTGCCAGCAGCCCCCTCCGGGACAGGGTCACCAATGAGCAGTTCTTC.